The present entry profiles one TCR beta chain with its context. Authors' analysis steps: Quantification of nucleated cells was approximated via reference gene primer amplification. Data came from immunoSEQ multiplex PCR; TCRdb stores just in-frame clones and leaves some out. V and J calls and clone size are those listed in that table; D and trimming were worked out from the DNA. The sample consists of over 100,000 clones, over 60% of them appearing once. This entry is derived from a study of blood T cell repertoires in COVID-19. Background on the study: Acute-phase and convalescent COVID-19 samples originated in the United States, Italy and Spain. From T cells, B-cell-depleted T cells, or PBMCs came the material, which was cDNA or gDNA.

Per the germline V gene, CDR1 is LNHDA and CDR2 is SQIVND (reference sequence). This CDR3 region has 15 residues. V was shortened by 4 bases and J by 3 bases, with 13 bases between the two germline ends. The rearrangement joins TRBV19 to TRBJ1-5; D gene uncertain. This TCR derives from a woman in her sixties or seventies with acute or convalescent COVID-19. The sample was peripheral blood. The CDR3 region is CASSKSGLYNQPQHF. In DNA form, the CDR3 reads TGTGCCAGTAGTAAGTCCGGGTTATACAATCAGCCCCAGCATTTT.